Listed here is a single T cell receptor (beta chain). As yet, its antigen is unknown. The ends were cut back, 8 bases at V and 7 bases at J, with 20 bases in the middle. Germline values: CDR1 MGHDK, CDR2 SYGVNS. The CDR3 spans 14 residues. Researchers ran the PCR with 60 Vbeta and 13 Jbeta primers. Using immunoSEQ multiplex PCR, the repertoire was profiled, and TCRdb retains in-frame clones only, with some absent. Altogether more than 150,000 clones are present, over 65% being singletons, with the ten largest covering 1.5% to 2%. The data were taken from a study of cytomegalovirus exposure and HLA in healthy donors. The study's findings and limits: The availability of immune exposure information extended only to CMV serostatus. Fewer N-insertions (relative to the approximately 670-donor mean) were reportedly seen in an Asian-associated ancestry cluster in a later analysis.

This TCR came from a man in his late teens or twenties in good health and CMV-seronegative. Sequenced material: PBMCs. The rearrangement links TRBV25-1 to TRBJ1-2; D not certain. The CDR3 coding sequence is TGTGCCAGCTCAGGCCCCACCGTAATCGGTGGCTACACCTTC. Translation: CASSGPTVIGGYTF.